Following are 7 T cell receptor beta chains from one sample sequenced in a study of OX40 agonist ivuxolimab in advanced cancers. Sequencing used immunoSEQ multiplex PCR; TCRdb keeps in-frame clones, though not all of them. Seen here are just over 90,000 clones, roughly 94% observed once, and the top ten hold approximately 2.4%. The source was CD4+ or CD8+ T cells sorted from blood, collected in a trial of the OX40 agonist ivuxolimab. These receptors originate from an adult with an advanced solid tumor such as melanoma, head and neck, liver or kidney cancer.

This clone has a single count. The chain recombines TRBV9 with TRBJ2-3, with a tentative D call TRBD1 (6 bases). V dropped 4 bases and J dropped 2 bases, with 11 bases sitting between them. In germline, CDR1 is SGDLS, CDR2 YYNGEE. The CDR3 contains 14 residues. CDR3 sequence (DNA): TGTGCCAGCAGCCCCGACAGGCCCACAGATACGCAGTATTTT. It is translated as CASSPDRPTDTQYF.

V usage is TRBV11-2 and J usage is TRBJ1-2, with TRBD1 matching 8 bases. Germline V gene data show CDR1 as SGHAT and CDR2 as FQNNGV. The CDR3 totals 15 residues. Trimming cost V 5 bases and J 1 base; bases outside gene matches: 6. Written as DNA, the CDR3 is TGTGCCAGCAGCGGTGGACAGGGCCTTAACTATGGCTACACCTTC. This codes for CASSGGQGLNYGYTF. The full variable domain, with the rest looked up from reference TRBV11-2 and TRBJ1-2, is EAGVAQSPRYKIIEKRQSVAFWCNPISGHATLYWYQQILGQGPKLLIQFQNNGVVDDSQLPKDRFSAERLKGVDSTLKIQPAKLEDSAVYLCASSGGQGLNYGYTFGSGTRLTVV.

The chain has TRBV4-1 and TRBJ1-3; D ambiguous. V lost 5 bases to trimming and J lost 0 bases, with 11 bases between them. This CDR3 is built from 15 residues. Germline V CDR1 and CDR2: MGHRA, YSYEKL. CDR3 coding DNA: TGCGCCAGCAGCTCTCGGCCACCCTCTGGAAACACCATATATTTT. It codes for CASSSRPPSGNTIYF.

This chain connects TRBV7-9 to TRBJ2-7; 12 bases line up with TRBD2. Unmatched junction bases numbered 5, after V lost 3 bases and J lost 5 bases. Germline V gives CDR1 SEHNR, CDR2 FQNEAQ (reference sequence). The CDR3 has 15 amino acids. CDR3 sequence (DNA): TGTGCCAGCAGCTTTACGACTAGCGGGAGAGACGAGCAGTACTTC. Protein sequence: CASSFTTSGRDEQYF. The full variable domain, its missing parts supplied by reference TRBV7-9 and TRBJ2-7, is DTGVSQNPRHKITKRGQNVTFRCDPISEHNRLYWYRQTLGQGPEFLTYFQNEAQLEKSRLLSDRFSAERPKGSFSTLEIQRTEQGDSAMYLCASSFTTSGRDEQYFGPGTRLTVT.

This rearrangement joins TRBV14 to TRBJ2-5; the D is unclear. The V and J ends lost 5 bases and 0 bases respectively, with 7 bases between them. The CDR3 is 13 amino acids. Germline V lookup: CDR1 SGHDN, CDR2 FVKESK. The CDR3 coding sequence is TGTGCCAGCAGCGCAACTAACCAAGAGACCCAGTACTTC. The encoded protein is CASSATNQETQYF.

The J gene is TRBJ2-1, the V gene TRBV19, with TRBD1 matching 7 bases. This CDR3 is 13 amino acids long. With V trimmed by 11 bases and J by 4 bases, 8 bases remained unmatched. Germline V gene lookup returns CDR1 LNHDA and CDR2 SQIVND (reference sequence). CDR3 loop: CASAQGQYNEQFF. In DNA form, the CDR3 reads TGTGCCTCGGCGCAGGGACAGTACAATGAGCAGTTCTTC.

The V call is TRBV6-5, the J call TRBJ2-7; 7 bases line up with TRBD1. V lost 6 bases and J lost 1; bases outside the gene matches: 6. The CDR3 totals 14 residues. Germline CDR1 is MNHEY and CDR2 is SVGAGI. CDR3 loop: CASRTRQGSYEQYF. CDR3 coding DNA: TGTGCCAGCAGAACCCGACAGGGTTCCTACGAGCAGTACTTC.